In this sample, the clone carrying this T cell receptor (beta chain) turned up many times. What it binds is unknown. For repertoire sequencing, the TCR beta CDR3 regions were amplified from RNA transcripts. Second-round multiplex PCR followed a first-round RT-PCR using HTBI primers. TCRdb re-called the multiplex PCR reads with MiXCR, one entry per CDR3 protein. The sample has 350,000 to 400,000 distinct CDR3 sequences; around 16% are singletons. This specimen belongs to a study of Graves' ophthalmopathy and Graves' hyperthyroidism. This CDR3 is 15 amino acids long. With V trimmed by 5 bases and J by 4 bases, 7 bases remained unmatched. Study conclusions and caveats: The model predicted progression of ophthalmopathy with a sensitivity of roughly 71%, and its specificity was about 76%. Most thyroid clonotypes with frequency above 0.001 were detected in blood too.

PBMCs came from roughly 10 ml of fresh peripheral blood. The receptor comes from a woman aged 18-30 years with Graves' ophthalmopathy. The chain is built from TRBV12-3 or TRBV12-4 and TRBJ2-2; 7 bases align to TRBD1. The material sequenced was peripheral blood. CDR3 protein: CASSPGQAGTGELFF. CDR3 in DNA: TGTGCCAGCAGTCCCGGACAGGCAGGCACCGGGGAGCTGTTTTTT.